This T cell receptor (beta chain) was sequenced in a study of radiotherapy plus CTLA-4 blockade in lung cancer. The wider study: In around 17% of patients, objective responses were seen; approximately 31% had disease control.

The sample holds a few counts of this clone. Its antigen remains unknown. Trimming cost V 3 bases and J 6 bases, with 8 bases left between them. CDR3 length: 12 amino acids. Germline CDR1 and CDR2: SEHNR and FQNEAQ (reference sequence). Receiving focal radiation plus CTLA-4 blockade with ipilimumab were patients who had chemo-refractory metastatic non-small-cell lung cancer. Overall study results and limits: Increased serum interferon-beta after radiation also reportedly predicted response strongly. Peripheral blood showed expansion of tumor-derived TCR clones after radiotherapy and ipilimumab.

The assay was immunoSEQ multiplex PCR, and TCRdb's table has in-frame clones only and misses some. The table includes 80,000 or so clones, roughly four fifths detected once. V usage is TRBV7-9 and J usage is TRBJ1-1, with D unresolved. Sequenced here: peripheral blood, sampled from a patient treated with radiotherapy plus ipilimumab. The origin of this receptor is a human donor with non-small cell lung cancer who had stable disease on radiotherapy plus ipilimumab. In DNA form, the CDR3 reads TGTGCCAGCAGCTTGTCGTCGGCTGAAGCTTTCTTT. Protein product: CASSLSSAEAFF.